A selection of T cell receptor beta chains follows, all from one sample in a study of CD8+ T cells in alopecia areata. Clones were read by immunoSEQ multiplex PCR, and TCRdb kept only the in-frame ones, dropping some. The repertoire holds under 350,000 clones, roughly 64% seen once, with under 2% in the top ten. The material was CD4+ T cells sorted from blood, obtained at week 24, from a patient treated with tofacitinib. These TCRs come from a human donor with alopecia areata. Both conserved end residues are part of each CDR3. D genes are given only for firm matches. Size tells how often a clone was seen (once, few, many) or the class of an expanded clone, and some rows leave it out.

j_gene	d_gene	v_gene	abundance	CDR3aa	CDR3nt
TRBJ1-5	.	TRBV30	.	CAWDNSGNQPQHF	TGTGCCTGGGATAACAGCGGCAATCAGCCCCAGCATTTT
TRBJ2-1	.	TRBV29-1	few	CSVEGGYGQGRNEQFF	TGCAGCGTTGAGGGGGGGTATGGACAGGGCAGGAATGAGCAGTTCTTC
TRBJ2-6	.	TRBV2	.	CASSLAGQLSGANVLTF	TGTGCCAGCAGTCTTGCGGGTCAGTTATCTGGGGCCAACGTCCTGACTTTC
TRBJ2-3	.	TRBV30	.	CAWNRDSTDTQYF	TGTGCCTGGAACAGGGATAGCACAGATACGCAGTATTTT
TRBJ1-1	.	TRBV19	few	CASTGTGTEAFF	TGTGCCAGTACGGGGACCGGGACTGAAGCTTTCTTT
TRBJ2-7	.	TRBV30	.	CAWSVLLESYEQYF	TGTGCCTGGAGTGTACTACTGGAATCCTACGAGCAGTACTTC
TRBJ2-1	TRBD2	TRBV4-1	.	CASSHPAGSSYNEQFF	TGCGCCAGCAGCCACCCAGCGGGGAGTTCCTACAATGAGCAGTTCTTC
TRBJ1-1	.	TRBV27	.	CASSDPDTGAFF	TGTGCCAGCAGTGACCCGGACACTGGGGCTTTCTTT
TRBJ2-5	.	TRBV7-9	.	CASSLVETQYF	TGTGCCAGCAGCTTAGTCGAGACCCAGTACTTC
TRBJ2-1	.	TRBV6-5	few	CASSYRGTYNEQFF	TGTGCCAGCAGTTACCGTGGAACGTACAATGAGCAGTTCTTC
TRBJ1-5	.	TRBV6-1	.	CASSIGGNQPQHF	TGTGCCAGCAGTATAGGAGGCAATCAGCCCCAGCATTTT
TRBJ2-5	.	TRBV6-6	.	CASSYPVSGETQYF	TGTGCCAGCAGTTACCCCGTGTCCGGAGAGACCCAGTACTTC
TRBJ2-1	TRBD1	TRBV9	few	CASSAGQGTYNEQFF	TGTGCCAGCAGCGCCGGACAGGGCACCTACAATGAGCAGTTCTTC
TRBJ2-6	TRBD1	TRBV7-2	.	CASSSAQGAAGANVLTF	TGTGCCAGCAGCTCTGCACAGGGGGCTGCTGGGGCCAACGTCCTGACTTTC
TRBJ1-1	TRBD1	TRBV5-1	.	CASRTGTGDTEAFF	TGCGCCAGCCGAACCGGGACAGGGGACACTGAAGCTTTCTTT
TRBJ2-2	.	TRBV5-1	.	CASSLASLSNTGELFF	TGCGCCAGCAGCTTGGCCAGCCTGTCTAACACCGGGGAGCTGTTTTTT
TRBJ2-1	TRBD1	TRBV11-1	.	CASSPRDRTHNEQFF	TGTGCCAGCAGCCCCCGGGACAGGACCCACAATGAGCAGTTCTTC